The T cell receptor (beta chain) described here comes from a study of T cell responses to AZD1222 COVID-19 vaccine. Overall study findings and caveats: Spike-spanning, vaccine-associated CD4 TCRs were dominant at 160-218 and 743-854. Two AZD1222 doses significantly raised spike-specific TCR breadth and depth over controls. Within unmutated variant regions lay the reported targets of nearly half of spike-specific TCRs.

Timing groups of about 4 and about 12 weeks for second doses were pooled. Trimming took off 7 bases at V and 7 bases at J, with 20 bases between the two ends. CDR1 is LGHDT and CDR2 is YNNKEL in the germline V gene (reference sequence). This CDR3 spans 15 amino acids. On this clone: Its specificity is not known.

The repertoire was sequenced with immunoSEQ multiplex PCR; TCRdb's copy has only in-frame clones and lacks some. The sample lists about 67,000 clones, 80% to 90% occurring once. This receptor was taken from an adult who received the AZD1222 COVID-19 vaccine. V and J are TRBV3-1 (or the pseudogene TRBV3-2) and TRBJ2-1, with D perhaps being TRBD1 or TRBD2 (5 bases each). The starting material was peripheral blood, obtained 28 days after the second AZD1222 dose. The CDR3 is CASTPRDLNSNEQFF. The CDR3 DNA reads as TGTGCCAGCACCCCCCGGGACCTAAATAGTAATGAGCAGTTCTTC.